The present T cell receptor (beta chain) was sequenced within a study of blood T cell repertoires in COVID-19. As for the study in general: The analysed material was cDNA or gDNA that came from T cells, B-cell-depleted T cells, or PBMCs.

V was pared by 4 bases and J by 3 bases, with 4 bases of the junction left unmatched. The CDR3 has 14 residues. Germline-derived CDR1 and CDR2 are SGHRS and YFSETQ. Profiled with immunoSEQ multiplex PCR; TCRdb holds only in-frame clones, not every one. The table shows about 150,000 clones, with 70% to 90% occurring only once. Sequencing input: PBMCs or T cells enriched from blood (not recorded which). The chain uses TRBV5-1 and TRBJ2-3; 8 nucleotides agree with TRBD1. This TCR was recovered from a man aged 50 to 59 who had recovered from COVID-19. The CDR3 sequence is CASSPGQVTDTQYF. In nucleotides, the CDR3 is TGCGCCAGCAGCCCGGGACAGGTGACAGATACGCAGTATTTT.